Following are 17 T cell receptor beta chains from one sample sequenced in a study of shared clonotypes between healthy human individuals. Data came from immunoSEQ multiplex PCR; TCRdb stores just in-frame clones and leaves some out. The repertoire holds about 340,000 clones, with around 79% as singletons. The specimen was memory CD4+ T cells sorted from blood. Regarding subset: CD45RA-negative fraction. The source of these receptors is a man between 25 and 39 years old in good health.

This clone was recorded many times. This chain connects TRBV28 to TRBJ2-7; TRBD2 might be the D (6 bases). The CDR3 has 18 amino acids. The V gene's germline CDR1 is MDHEN and CDR2 SYDVKM. The ends were cut back, 4 bases at V and 0 bases at J, with 22 bases in the middle. The CDR3 DNA reads TGTGCCAGCAGTTCGATCTTAACCCCTGCGGGGAGCTCCTACGAGCAGTACTTC. This translates into CASSSILTPAGSSYEQYF.

The rearrangement joins TRBV5-8 to TRBJ2-3, with 9 bases aligning to TRBD1. V lost 2 bases to trimming and J lost 8 bases; unmatched junction nucleotides: 12. The CDR3 extends over 16 amino acids. Germline V gene data show CDR1 as SGHTS and CDR2 as YDEGEE. The chain's CDR3 is CASSFAPGTGTGTQYF. CDR3 nucleotide sequence: TGTGCCAGCAGCTTCGCTCCCGGGACAGGGACGGGTACGCAGTATTTT.

This sequence joins TRBV2 and TRBJ1-2; perhaps TRBD1 as D (5 bases). The V end lost 3 bases, the J end lost 5 bases, and 13 bases lay between the germline ends. In germline, CDR1 is SNHLY, CDR2 FYNNEI. The CDR3 runs to 14 residues. This chain's CDR3 is CASSEIPGSYGYTF. Here the CDR3 DNA reads TGTGCCAGCAGTGAGATTCCAGGGTCTTATGGCTACACCTTC.

This chain connects TRBV7-8 to TRBJ2-1; D may match TRBD1 or TRBD2 (5 bases each). The germline V gene encodes CDR1 SGHVS and CDR2 FQNEAQ. CDR3 length: 17 residues. V was trimmed by 2 bases and J by 0 bases, leaving 14 bases between them. Here the CDR3 reads CASSLFFAGSSYNEQFF. For the CDR3, the DNA is TGTGCCAGCAGCTTATTTTTCGCAGGGAGCTCCTACAATGAGCAGTTCTTC.

The J gene is TRBJ2-7, the V gene TRBV6-1; tentatively, D is TRBD1 (6 bases). Looked up from germline, CDR1 is MNHNS and CDR2 is SASEGT. There are 14 residues in the CDR3. With 4 bases removed from V and 2 bases from J, the gap between germline ends came to 12 bases. In nucleotides, the CDR3 is TGTGCCAGCAGTGCCGCCAGGGGCGCCTACGAGCAGTACTTC. Amino acids: CASSAARGAYEQYF.

This clone was recorded only once. J is TRBJ2-7 and V is TRBV28; D is possibly TRBD1 (6 bases). Trimming stripped 6 bases from V and 11 bases from J, with 23 bases between. The CDR3 loop spans 14 amino acids. Germline loops: CDR1 MDHEN, CDR2 SYDVKM. CDR3 loop: CASSPQGRGRSEYF. The CDR3 DNA follows: TGTGCCAGCAGCCCCCAGGGCAGGGGCCGCTCGGAGTACTTC.

The chain couples TRBV29-1 to TRBJ2-3; D might be TRBD1 or TRBD2, each matching 6 bases. Trimming removed 4 bases from V and 4 bases from J, with 15 bases in between. The V gene's germline CDR1 is SQVTM and CDR2 ANQGSEA. The length of the CDR3 is 14 residues. The CDR3 sequence is CSVVRVGGADTQYF. The CDR3 DNA sequence: TGCAGCGTTGTCCGAGTGGGGGGCGCAGATACGCAGTATTTT.

Only one count was recorded for this clone. The J gene is TRBJ1-1, the V gene TRBV29-1; 7 nucleotides align to TRBD1. Germline loops: CDR1 SQVTM, CDR2 ANQGSEA. Losses at the gene ends were 7 bases for V and 4 bases for J; bases not matched to a gene: 3. The CDR3 has 11 amino acids. In DNA, the CDR3 is TGCAGCGGTCGGGACAGCACTGAAGCTTTCTTT. Translated, it gives CSGRDSTEAFF.

This rearrangement joins TRBV6-5 to TRBJ1-5; D gene unclear. Trimming shortened V by 6 bases and J by 4 bases, and 7 bases separated the two germline ends. There are 12 residues in the CDR3. From germline, CDR1 is MNHEY and CDR2 SVGAGI. CDR3 bases: TGTGCCAGCAGGCAGCCAAATCAGCCCCAGCATTTT. Translated, it gives CASRQPNQPQHF.

J is TRBJ2-1 and V is TRBV7-2; D ambiguous. This CDR3 region has 14 residues. Germline V gene lookup returns CDR1 SGHTA and CDR2 FQGNSA. Trimming removed 5 bases from V and 3 bases from J, with 11 bases in between. The CDR3 sequence: CASSPRLIYNEQFF. The CDR3 DNA follows: TGTGCCAGCAGCCCCAGGTTGATCTACAATGAGCAGTTCTTC.

The sample holds a few counts of this clone. The rearrangement joins TRBV28 to TRBJ2-1; 11 nucleotides line up with TRBD1. With V trimmed by 6 bases and J by 7 bases, 11 bases remained unmatched. CDR3 length equals 16 residues. The V gene's germline CDR1 is MDHEN and CDR2 SYDVKM. CDR3 bases: TGTGCCAGCAGCCTCCCCGGGACAGGGGGAGAAAATGAGCAGTTCTTC. Translation: CASSLPGTGGENEQFF.

The chain joins TRBV25-1 to TRBJ1-3; 8 nucleotides match TRBD1. V shed 6 bases, J shed 0 bases, and the junction held 4 bases outside the gene matches. CDR3 length: 15 amino acids. Germline CDR1 is MGHDK and CDR2 is SYGVNS. CDR3 sequence: CASSTTGGSGNTIYF. CDR3 nucleotides: TGTGCCAGCAGCACTACAGGGGGCTCTGGAAACACCATATATTTT.

This clone was seen a single time. The chain links TRBV30 to TRBJ2-2; 7 nucleotides match TRBD2. Germline V lookup: CDR1 GTSNPN, CDR2 SVGIG (reference sequence). The CDR3 has 13 residues. CDR3 in DNA: TGTGCTTATCGGGGAGGGCAGGTCGGGGAGCTGTTTTTT. Residues: CAYRGGQVGELFF.

This clone was counted only a few times. This sequence joins TRBV5-1 and TRBJ2-1, with 9 bases lining up with TRBD2. The CDR3 sequence is 15 residues long. J lost 5 bases, V lost 0 bases, and 3 bases had no gene match. Germline assignment: CDR1 SGHRS and CDR2 YFSETQ. The CDR3 loop is CASSLDGLAHNEQFF. Here the CDR3 DNA reads TGCGCCAGCAGCTTGGATGGACTAGCGCACAATGAGCAGTTCTTC.

The chain carries TRBV5-5 and TRBJ1-1, with D possibly matching TRBD1 (5 bases). The CDR3 has 16 residues. Trimming cost V 3 bases and J 0 bases, with 15 bases left between them. Germline CDR1 is SGHKS and CDR2 is YYEKEE (reference sequence). CDR3 in DNA: TGTGCCAGCAGCTCTGAGGACCTAGGGGTGAACACTGAAGCTTTCTTT. Protein sequence: CASSSEDLGVNTEAFF.

By sample share, this clone is medium-sized. The rearrangement links TRBV7-2 to TRBJ2-7; 12 positions agree with TRBD2. J gave up 6 bases and V 5 bases, and 8 bases lay outside the gene matches. Germline V lookup: CDR1 SGHTA, CDR2 FQGNSA. CDR3 length: 15 amino acids. In nucleotides, the CDR3 is TGTGCCAGCAGCCCGAGACTAGCGGGAGACGGCGAGCAGTACTTC. Translated: CASSPRLAGDGEQYF.

V and J are TRBV2 and TRBJ2-5, with 9 positions matching TRBD2. Germline values: CDR1 SNHLY, CDR2 FYNNEI. The CDR3 has 14 residues. J gave up 5 bases and V 7 bases, and 8 bases lay outside the gene matches. DNA of the CDR3: TGTGCCAGCATTAGGGCGGGAGGGCCGGAGACCCAGTACTTC. Encoded protein: CASIRAGGPETQYF.